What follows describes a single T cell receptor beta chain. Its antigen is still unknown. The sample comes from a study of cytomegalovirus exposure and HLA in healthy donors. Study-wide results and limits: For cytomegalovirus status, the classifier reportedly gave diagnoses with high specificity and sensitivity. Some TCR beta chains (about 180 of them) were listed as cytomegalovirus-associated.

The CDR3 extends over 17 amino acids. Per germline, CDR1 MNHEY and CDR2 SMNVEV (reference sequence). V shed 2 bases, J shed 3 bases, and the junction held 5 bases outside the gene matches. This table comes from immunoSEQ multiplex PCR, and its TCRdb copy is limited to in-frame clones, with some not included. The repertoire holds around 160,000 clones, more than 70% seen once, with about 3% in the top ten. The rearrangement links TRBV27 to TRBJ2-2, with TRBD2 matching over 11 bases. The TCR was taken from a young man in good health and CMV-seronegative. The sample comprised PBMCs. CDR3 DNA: TGTGCCAGCAGTTTAATCGGACTAGCGGGTGACACCGGGGAGCTGTTTTTT. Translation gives CASSLIGLAGDTGELFF.